The rows below give T cell receptor beta chains drawn from one sample of a study of blood T cell repertoires in COVID-19. Assay: immunoSEQ multiplex PCR; the TCRdb copy retains only in-frame clones and omits some. This sample has 350,000 to 450,000 clones; 85% occur once, and the top ten carry 3% to 4%. The sample was peripheral blood. The source is a woman between 18 and 29 years old with acute or convalescent COVID-19. CDR3s include the opening cysteine and the closing phenylalanine or tryptophan. The D gene is left open where the match is weak. Clone size is not always given. Where it is, it says once, few, many or a class for expanded clones.

D	size	V	J	DNA	CDR3
NA	once	TRBV6-5	TRBJ2-7	TGTGCCAGCAGCAATAATATGGACGGCGGCGGGGAGCAGTACTTC	CASSNNMDGGGEQYF
TRBD1	NA	TRBV29-1	TRBJ1-2	TGCAGCGTTGCACAATCGGGACAGGGTTCCTATGGCTACACCTTC	CSVAQSGQGSYGYTF
TRBD1	NA	TRBV19	TRBJ1-2	TGTGCCAGTAGTATGCGGACAGGGAACGGCTACACCTTC	CASSMRTGNGYTF
TRBD1	once	TRBV18	TRBJ1-4	TGTGCCAGCTCCCGCGGGACAGGGAATGAAAAACTGTTTTTT	CASSRGTGNEKLFF
NA	NA	TRBV5-8	TRBJ1-2	TGTGCCAGCAGCTTGGTAATAGCGGCTGGCTACACCTTC	CASSLVIAAGYTF
NA	NA	TRBV2	TRBJ1-2	TGTGCCAGCAGGACAGAGACCCGCTATGGCTACACCTTC	CASRTETRYGYTF
TRBD2	NA	TRBV2	TRBJ2-3	TGTGCCAGCAGTGAGGAAATAGCGGGGGATACGCAGTATTTT	CASSEEIAGDTQYF
TRBD1	NA	TRBV20-1	TRBJ1-5	TGCAGTGCTAGTGGTGGAGAGCGAGGGACAGATGGAAGGCCCCAGCATTTT	CSASGGERGTDGRPQHF
TRBD1	NA	TRBV3-1/TRBV3-2	TRBJ1-3	TGTGCCAGCAGCCAAGCCGACAGGGTTCAAATGGACACCATATATTTT	CASSQADRVQMDTIYF
NA	NA	TRBV15	TRBJ1-5	TGTGCCACCAGCAGCGTGGGGGACATATCAGCAATCGGTCAGCCCCAGCATTTT	CATSSVGDISAIGQPQHF
TRBD2	NA	TRBV19	TRBJ2-7	TGTGCCAGTAGTTCACGGACTAGCCCGACCTACGAGCAGTACTTC	CASSSRTSPTYEQYF
TRBD2	NA	TRBV9	TRBJ2-3	TGTGCCAGCAGCGCTTACCCGGGACTAAGCACAGATACGCAGTATTTT	CASSAYPGLSTDTQYF
NA	NA	TRBV7-2	TRBJ2-1	TGTGCCAGCAGCTTAGATACCCGGGGTTTCTACAATGAGCAGTTCTTC	CASSLDTRGFYNEQFF
TRBD2	NA	TRBV12-5	TRBJ2-1	TGTGCTAGTGCCCCGGTCGGCGGGGGTGAATACAATGAGCAGTTCTTC	CASAPVGGGEYNEQFF
NA	NA	TRBV9	TRBJ2-5	TGTGCCAGCAGCACCCCCGGGGTTACGGAGACCCAGTACTTC	CASSTPGVTETQYF
NA	NA	TRBV19	TRBJ2-5	TGTGCCAGTTGCCTCAGGGGAAACGGGGAGACCCAGTACTTC	CASCLRGNGETQYF
NA	NA	TRBV28	TRBJ1-6	TGTGCCAGTTCAGTGAACTCGGGGGTGCGCTCCTATAATTCACCCCTCCACTTT	CASSVNSGVRSYNSPLHF
TRBD1	NA	TRBV19	TRBJ2-7	TGTGCCAGTAGTAGGAAGCCCGGGACAGGGGGCGGCAGCTCCTACGAGCAGTACTTC	CASSRKPGTGGGSSYEQYF
TRBD2	NA	TRBV28	TRBJ2-7	TGTGCCAGCAGGACCCGACTAGCGCTGAACGAGCAGTACTTC	CASRTRLALNEQYF
TRBD1	NA	TRBV5-5	TRBJ1-4	TGTGCCAGCAGCCTGGAGTGGACAGGAACAACTAATGAAAAACTGTTTTTT	CASSLEWTGTTNEKLFF
NA	NA	TRBV19	TRBJ1-2	TGTGCCAGTAGTACTTCCCTACTCTCGGGGATTCTACCTCCTGGCTACACCTTC	CASSTSLLSGILPPGYTF
NA	NA	TRBV13	TRBJ1-1	TGTGCCAGCAGCCAATCATGGGCCAACACTGAAGCTTTCTTT	CASSQSWANTEAFF
NA	once	TRBV24-1	TRBJ2-2	TGTGCCACCAGTGACACTCAGGGTGGCGCCGGGGAGCTGTTTTTT	CATSDTQGGAGELFF